This section outlines one TCR beta chain sequence together with its context. This CDR3 is also generated by other DNA sequences in the sample. The data are from a study of blood T cell repertoires in COVID-19. The wider study: Donors in the United States, Italy and Spain gave samples during acute or convalescent COVID-19.

Germline V gene lookup returns CDR1 SGHTA and CDR2 FQGNSA. The CDR3 consists of 15 residues. The trim removed 0 bases at V and 2 bases at J, leaving 3 bases unmatched. The protocol was immunoSEQ multiplex PCR, while the TCRdb copy is restricted to in-frame clones and leaves out a portion. The repertoire holds 300,000 or so clones, with 80% to 90% as singletons. The gene calls are TRBV7-2 and TRBJ2-7; 8 bases match TRBD2. Sequenced input: peripheral blood. This sequence was found in a woman between 50 and 59 years old with acute or convalescent COVID-19. In DNA form, the CDR3 reads TGTGCCAGCAGCTTAGCGGCGGGGGGCCCCTACGAGCAGTACTTC. It specifies CASSLAAGGPYEQYF. The complete variable domain, with remaining parts taken from reference TRBV7-2 and TRBJ2-7, reads GAGVSQSPSNKVTEKGKDVELRCDPISGHTALYWYRQSLGQGLEFLIYFQGNSAPDKSGLPSDRFSAERTGGSVSTLTIQRTQQEDSAVYLCASSLAAGGPYEQYFGPGTRLTVT.